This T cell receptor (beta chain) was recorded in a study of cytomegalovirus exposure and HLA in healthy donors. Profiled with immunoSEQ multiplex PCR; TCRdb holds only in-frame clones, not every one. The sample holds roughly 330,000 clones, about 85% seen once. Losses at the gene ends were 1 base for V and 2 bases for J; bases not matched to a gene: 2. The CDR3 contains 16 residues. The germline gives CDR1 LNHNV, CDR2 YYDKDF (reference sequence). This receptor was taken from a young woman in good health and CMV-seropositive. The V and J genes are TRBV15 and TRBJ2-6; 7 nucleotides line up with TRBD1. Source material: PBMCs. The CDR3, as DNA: TGTGCCACCAGCAGAGCCACAGGGGCTGGGGCCAACGTCCTGACTTTC. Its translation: CATSRATGAGANVLTF.